This T cell receptor beta chain was sequenced in a study of T cell clonotyping in hematopoietic cell transplantation. Across the whole study: Recipients' pretransplant samples followed cytoreduction.

The time point: recipient sample about 28 days before transplant, after cytoreduction. Trimming shortened V by 4 bases and J by 0 bases, and 19 bases separated the two germline ends. Per germline, CDR1 ENHRY and CDR2 SYGVKD. The CDR3 is made up of 19 amino acids. A word on this clone: The antigen remains undetermined.

Study-wide points: Few recipient clonotypes overlapped donors; over 95% were de novo at given depth. Recipient TCR diversity dropped after transplant; expanded clonotypes rose from day 30 to 180.

Generated by immunoSEQ multiplex PCR, the TCRdb table keeps only in-frame clones and is missing some. Altogether about 50,000 clones are present, about nine tenths being singletons, with the ten largest covering 5.5% to 7%. The material sequenced was peripheral blood mononuclear cells, taken before stem cell transplant. This clonotype originated in a man in his sixties with biphenotypic leukemia. Some clones in this sample may be carry-over from other donors' samples. The gene calls are TRBV10-3 and TRBJ2-6; D possibly corresponds to TRBD2 (6 bases). The CDR3 loop is CAISGLGGLPRSGANVLTF. The CDR3 DNA sequence: TGTGCCATCAGTGGGTTGGGGGGACTTCCCCGCTCTGGGGCCAACGTCCTGACTTTC.